This section outlines one T cell receptor (beta chain) sequence together with its context. These data originate in a study of blood T cell repertoires in COVID-19. Study-level information: Sample material is recorded as cDNA or gDNA derived from T cells, B-cell-depleted T cells, or PBMCs.

Deletions cut 6 bases from V and 0 bases from J, with 9 bases between. This CDR3 contains 14 residues. Germline V lookup: CDR1 MNHEY, CDR2 SVGAGI. Authors' data handling: Amplification with reference gene primers provided the estimates of nucleated cell counts. Sequencing was performed with immunoSEQ multiplex PCR; in TCRdb, only in-frame clones are kept and a portion is missing. That table is the source of V, J and clone size, and D and trimming were worked out from the DNA. This table holds some 270,000 clones, approximately 92% found once. Sequencing was carried out using peripheral blood. The chain carries TRBV6-5 and TRBJ2-1, with D hard to call. This TCR was sampled from a woman in her 40s who had recovered from COVID-19. The CDR3 reads CASRAESSYNEQFF. The CDR3 DNA reads TGTGCCAGCAGGGCGGAGAGCTCCTACAATGAGCAGTTCTTC.